Listed below are T cell receptor beta chains from one sample, sequenced in a study of blood T cell repertoires in COVID-19. Produced via immunoSEQ multiplex PCR; TCRdb's table is partial and in-frame only. The table records a few hundred thousand clones, 82% of them present only once. What was sequenced was PBMCs or T cells enriched from blood (not recorded which). These receptor sequences come from a man aged 40-55 years who had recovered from COVID-19. Each CDR3 is given with its conserved first and last residue. D genes are given only for firm matches. Clone size is shown for a subset of rows, as once, few, many or a class of expanded clone.

V gene,J gene,clone size,D gene,CDR3 DNA,CDR3 protein
TRBV4-1,TRBJ2-7,few,.,TGCGCCAGCAGCCCTGGCTGGGCAACTCTGAGCTCCTACGAGCAGTACTTC,CASSPGWATLSSYEQYF
TRBV7-9,TRBJ1-4,.,.,TGTGCCAGCAGCTTAGCCGGGGGGGCGGAAAAACTGTTTTTT,CASSLAGGAEKLFF
TRBV11-2,TRBJ2-1,once,.,TGTGCCAGCAGCTTAGTAATCGGGCAGGGGGGCTACAATGAGCAGTTCTTC,CASSLVIGQGGYNEQFF
TRBV7-8,TRBJ2-1,.,TRBD2,TGTGCCAGCAGCCCGACTAGCGGGTATCCGGGTGAGCAGTTCTTC,CASSPTSGYPGEQFF
TRBV28,TRBJ1-1,.,.,TGTGCCAGCAGTTTGCTCGGGGGGAATTTGAACACTGAAGCTTTCTTT,CASSLLGGNLNTEAFF
TRBV6-6,TRBJ1-1,.,TRBD1,TGTGCCAGCACCGGGACAGGCGGGGGTGAAGCTTTCTTT,CASTGTGGGEAFF
TRBV18,TRBJ2-2,.,TRBD1,TGTGCCAGCTCACCCCTTGGACAGGGGGCAGCCGGGGAGCTGTTTTTT,CASSPLGQGAAGELFF
TRBV27,TRBJ2-3,.,TRBD1,TGTGCCAGCAAACCGGGACAGGGCACAGATACGCAGTATTTT,CASKPGQGTDTQYF
TRBV6-2/TRBV6-3,TRBJ2-7,.,.,TGTGCCAGCAGTTACGATACAGGAGGGTACGAGCAGTACTTC,CASSYDTGGYEQYF
TRBV30,TRBJ1-5,once,.,TGTGCCTGGAGTGCCCCGAGGAGTGGCAATCAGCCCCAGCATTTT,CAWSAPRSGNQPQHF
TRBV6-5,TRBJ1-5,.,TRBD1,TGTGCCAGCAGCTCAACAGGGGCTGTTCAGCCCCAGCATTTT,CASSSTGAVQPQHF
TRBV2,TRBJ2-7,.,TRBD1,TGTGCCAGCAAGTGGGACAGGACCTACGAGCAGTACTTC,CASKWDRTYEQYF
TRBV28,TRBJ2-7,.,.,TGTGCCAGCAGGGGGTGGGGCGGGCAGTACTTC,CASRGWGGQYF
TRBV9,TRBJ1-1,once,.,TGTGCCAGCAGCCACTCCGGGACTGAAGCTTTCTTT,CASSHSGTEAFF
TRBV5-4,TRBJ1-2,.,.,TGTGCCAGCAGCCGGGAACAGGGCTATGGCTACACCTTC,CASSREQGYGYTF
TRBV5-1,TRBJ2-1,.,.,TGCGCCAGCCGGGGGTGGGACTACAATGAGCAGTTCTTC,CASRGWDYNEQFF
TRBV30,TRBJ1-5,.,.,TGTGCCTGGAACCAGGGTGCTTATCAGCCCCAGCATTTT,CAWNQGAYQPQHF
TRBV30,TRBJ2-5,.,TRBD1,TGTGCCTGGACGAGACAGGGGAGATGGGAGACCCAGTACTTC,CAWTRQGRWETQYF
TRBV18,TRBJ1-5,once,.,TGTGCCAGCTCACGAAGCGGGGACGAGCCCCAGCATTTT,CASSRSGDEPQHF
TRBV5-8,TRBJ1-6,.,.,TGTGCCAGCAGCCGTCCGGGGGGAAGTAGTAATAATTCACCCCTCCACTTT,CASSRPGGSSNNSPLHF
TRBV11-2,TRBJ2-7,few,TRBD1,TGTGCCAGCAGTTCTGACCGGGACAGGGGGACCTACGAGCAGTACTTC,CASSSDRDRGTYEQYF
TRBV6-1,TRBJ1-4,.,.,TGTGCCAGCAGTGAAGGGGGGGGAAATGAAAAACTGTTTTTT,CASSEGGGNEKLFF
TRBV5-4,TRBJ1-1,few,TRBD1,TGTGCCAGCAGCCCCCGACAGGGGTCCACTGAAGCTTTCTTT,CASSPRQGSTEAFF
TRBV30,TRBJ2-1,.,TRBD2,TGTGCGAGACTAGCGGGAGGGGACAATGAGCAGTTCTTC,CARLAGGDNEQFF
TRBV5-1,TRBJ2-7,.,.,TGCGCCAGCAGCTTGGACAGGGCCTTTTCCTACGAGCAGTACTTC,CASSLDRAFSYEQYF
TRBV7-8,TRBJ2-3,.,TRBD2,TGTGCCAGCAGCACCAGACTAGCCGTGCTCACAGATACGCAGTATTTT,CASSTRLAVLTDTQYF
TRBV29-1,TRBJ2-7,.,TRBD1,TGCAGCGCAGGACAGGGGGTAGAGTACGAGCAGTACTTC,CSAGQGVEYEQYF
TRBV11-3,TRBJ2-3,.,TRBD1,TGTGCCAGCTCAGTTGGGGGACAGGGGCTGCATTTT,CASSVGGQGLHF
TRBV3-1/TRBV3-2,TRBJ1-1,.,.,TGTGCCAGCAGCCAACTTACTGAAGCTTTCTTT,CASSQLTEAFF
TRBV3-1/TRBV3-2,TRBJ2-1,.,TRBD2,TGTGCCAGCAGCCAGGGACTAGCGGGAGTCTATGAGCAGTTCTTC,CASSQGLAGVYEQFF
TRBV7-2,TRBJ1-5,.,TRBD1,TGTGCCAGCAGATCCGGGACAGGCAATCAGCCCCAGCATTTT,CASRSGTGNQPQHF